This T cell receptor beta chain was sequenced during a study of T cell responses to AZD1222 COVID-19 vaccine. Here immunoSEQ multiplex PCR was the method, and the copy in TCRdb shows in-frame clones only, minus some. This table has roughly 100,000 clones, approximately 90% appearing once. Study-wide results and caveats: Baseline antibody screening turned up just six or seven seropositive AZD1222 recipients. Clonal diversity may have been underestimated in mostly white British donors. Spike-wide vaccine-associated CD4 TCRs dominated at 160-218 and 743-854.

The V end lost 2 bases, the J end lost 0 bases, and 11 bases lay between the germline ends. Germline V gene lookup returns CDR1 SNHLY and CDR2 FYNNEI. CDR3 size: 16 residues. This clone was detected only once. No antigen is known for it. Here the sequenced sample was peripheral blood, taken on day 0 of AZD1222 vaccination. V gene TRBV2 combines with J gene TRBJ2-1; possible D gene TRBD2, 6 bases. The receptor's source is an adult in good health. The chain's CDR3 is CASSEWTTGSYNEQFF. The CDR3 region has the DNA TGTGCCAGCAGTGAATGGACTACCGGCTCCTACAATGAGCAGTTCTTC.